Listed here are 15 T cell receptor beta chains from one sample, sequenced in a study of blood T cell repertoires in COVID-19. The assay was immunoSEQ multiplex PCR, and TCRdb's table has in-frame clones only and misses some. This sample has more than 350,000 clones, with over 75% found just once. The sequenced sample was peripheral blood. The receptors come from a woman younger than 45 with COVID-19, enrolled during active disease.

The V call is TRBV28, the J call TRBJ1-5; TRBD1 matches 9 bases. Germline V gene sequence: CDR1 MDHEN, CDR2 SYDVKM. The V segment lost 1 base and the J segment 1 base; nucleotides outside the gene matches: 8. The length of the CDR3 is 18 residues. The CDR3 loop reads CASSLFRTGVWSNQPQHF. CDR3 sequence (DNA): TGTGCCAGCAGTTTATTTCGGACAGGGGTATGGAGCAATCAGCCCCAGCATTTT. Drawing the rest from reference TRBV28 and TRBJ1-5, the complete variable domain is DVKVTQSSRYLVKRTGEKVFLECVQDMDHENMFWYRQDPGLGLRLIYFSYDVKMKEKGDIPEGYSVSREKKERFSLILESASTNQTSMYLCASSLFRTGVWSNQPQHFGDGTRLSIL.

DNA of the CDR3: TGTGCCAGCTCGCCAGAGTTTAGCACAGATACGCAGTATTTT. This gives the protein CASSPEFSTDTQYF. J is TRBJ2-3 and V is TRBV18; D is ambiguous. The CDR3 consists of 14 residues. Trimming took 6 bases from V and 0 from J, leaving 10 bases between them. Per germline, CDR1 KGHSH and CDR2 LQKENI. The full variable domain, completed using reference TRBV18 and TRBJ2-3, is NAGVMQNPRHLVRRRGQEARLRCSPMKGHSHVYWYRQLPEEGLKFMVYLQKENIIDESGMPKERFSAEFPKEGPSILRIQQVVRGDSAAYFCASSPEFSTDTQYFGPGTRLTVL.

This clone was seen only a few times. The J gene is TRBJ1-6, the V gene TRBV3-1 (or the pseudogene TRBV3-2); 9 positions agree with TRBD1. Germline V gene lookup returns CDR1 LGHDT and CDR2 YNNKEL (reference sequence). This CDR3 spans 14 amino acids. The ends lost 1 base at V and 9 bases at J; junction bases unmatched: 1. The chain's CDR3 is CASSQVTGGSPLHF. In DNA, the CDR3 is TGTGCCAGCAGCCAAGTGACAGGGGGTTCACCCCTCCACTTT.

V usage is TRBV5-1 and J usage is TRBJ2-2, with TRBD1 as a possible D gene (6 bases). V dropped 2 bases and J dropped 5 bases, with 13 bases sitting between them. CDR3 size: 15 residues. Germline CDR1 SGHRS, CDR2 YFSETQ. The CDR3 DNA reads TGCGCCAGCAGCTTCCTCGGGACATCTACCGGGGAGCTGTTTTTT. Translating gives CASSFLGTSTGELFF.

CDR3 DNA: TGTGCCAGCAGCTTAAGCCCAAATCAGCCCCAGCATTTT. Translating it yields CASSLSPNQPQHF. The chain combines TRBV7-2 with TRBJ1-5; D remains unclear. The CDR3 extends over 13 amino acids. Trimming removed 2 bases from V and 4 bases from J, with 6 bases in between. Germline-derived CDR1 and CDR2 are SGHTA and FQGNSA.

J is TRBJ2-1 and V is TRBV28, with D tentatively TRBD1 (5 bases). In germline, CDR1 is MDHEN, CDR2 SYDVKM. Trimming removed 0 bases at V and 4 bases at J, with 10 bases between. The CDR3 extends over 15 amino acids. The DNA of the CDR3 is TGTGCCAGCAGTTTATGGGCAGGGCAGTACAATGAGCAGTTCTTC. Protein product: CASSLWAGQYNEQFF.

There are a few counts of this clone. This chain links TRBV6-6 with TRBJ1-5; 11 bases align to TRBD1. Germline V gene data show CDR1 as MNHNY and CDR2 as SVGAGI (reference sequence). The trim removed 5 bases at V and 3 bases at J, leaving 6 bases unmatched. CDR3 length: 16 residues. The CDR3 sequence is CASSRTGGASNQPQHF. DNA of the CDR3: TGTGCCAGCAGTCGGACAGGGGGCGCATCCAATCAGCCCCAGCATTTT.

The chain carries TRBV29-1 and TRBJ2-1; the match to TRBD1 covers 8 bases. Germline V gives CDR1 SQVTM, CDR2 ANQGSEA. With V trimmed by 8 bases and J by 0 bases, 6 bases remained unmatched. This CDR3 comprises 14 residues. The CDR3 spells CSLRGRSSYNEQFF. CDR3 sequence (DNA): TGCAGCCTCAGGGGGCGGAGCTCCTACAATGAGCAGTTCTTC.

The count of this clone is one. The chain carries TRBV6-2 or TRBV6-3 and TRBJ2-1, with D possibly TRBD1 on 6 matching bases. Germline CDR1 and CDR2: MNHEY and SVGEGT. This CDR3 comprises 12 residues. V was cut by 5 bases and J by 14 bases, with 16 bases left in between. For the CDR3, the DNA is TGTGCCAGCAGTGCCCCCGGACAGCTAAAGTTCTTC. Translated: CASSAPGQLKFF.

The V gene is TRBV28, the J gene TRBJ2-1; perhaps TRBD1 as D (5 bases). Per the germline V gene, CDR1 is MDHEN and CDR2 is SYDVKM. The V gene lost 6 bases and the J gene lost 2 bases, with 14 bases spanning the gap. This CDR3 is built from 15 residues. CDR3 residues: CASRSPQGAYNEQFF. The CDR3 nucleotides read TGTGCCAGCAGAAGCCCCCAGGGTGCCTACAATGAGCAGTTCTTC.

This clone was observed at least ten times. This chain uses TRBV2 with TRBJ1-5, with D hard to call. V was clipped by 5 bases and J by 1 base, with 15 bases between them. Germline lookup yields CDR1 SNHLY and CDR2 FYNNEI. The CDR3 spans 16 residues. In nucleotides, the CDR3 is TGTGCCAGCAGTTCGCGGGCCACTGGCAGCAATCAGCCCCAGCATTTT. Amino acids: CASSSRATGSNQPQHF.

This clone was seen just once. V gene TRBV13 combines with J gene TRBJ2-5; tentative D call: TRBD2 (5 bases). The germline V and J ends were trimmed by 0 bases and 5 bases, with 13 bases remaining between them. The CDR3 has 15 residues. Germline V CDR1 and CDR2: PRHDT, FYEKMQ (reference sequence). The CDR3 region is CASSLGARAGETQYF. In DNA form, the CDR3 reads TGTGCCAGCAGCTTAGGAGCGAGGGCTGGGGAGACCCAGTACTTC.

This sequence joins TRBV4-2 and TRBJ2-1; TRBD2 agrees at 12 bases. J lost 0 bases, V lost 4 bases, and 7 bases had no gene match. Germline V gene data show CDR1 as LGHNA and CDR2 as YNFKEQ. The CDR3 is 18 amino acids. This CDR3 is CASSPHPSGRASYNEQFF. CDR3 in DNA: TGTGCCAGCAGCCCACACCCTAGCGGGAGGGCCTCCTACAATGAGCAGTTCTTC.

The V and J genes are TRBV5-6 and TRBJ1-2, with unresolved D. The CDR3 extends over 12 amino acids. V lost 6 bases and J lost 4, with 10 bases in between. Germline-derived CDR1 and CDR2 are SGHDT and YYEEEE. The CDR3, as DNA: TGTGCCAGCAACAGTAACCTCTATGGCTACACCTTC. It codes for CASNSNLYGYTF.

The chain employs TRBV11-2 and TRBJ2-2; a weak D match, TRBD2 (6 bases). With 1 base removed from V and 4 bases from J, the gap between germline ends came to 13 bases. Germline V lookup: CDR1 SGHAT, CDR2 FQNNGV. CDR3 length: 16 residues. The CDR3 nucleotides are TGTGCCAGCAGCTTAGGACTGGGGGGTGTCACCGGGGAGCTGTTTTTT. Residues: CASSLGLGGVTGELFF.